A single sample is the source of the 2 T cell receptor beta chains below, sequenced in a study of OX40 agonist ivuxolimab in advanced cancers. Libraries were prepared by immunoSEQ multiplex PCR; TCRdb keeps only in-frame clonotypes and omits some of them. The table records about 69,000 clones, 60% to 85% of them present only once. This specimen was CD4+ or CD8+ T cells sorted from blood, taken in a trial of the OX40 agonist ivuxolimab. The receptors come from an adult with an advanced solid tumor such as melanoma, head and neck, liver or kidney cancer.

The CDR3 spells CASSLDMNTEAFF. CDR3 DNA: TGTGCCAGCAGCTTAGACATGAACACTGAAGCTTTCTTT. The chain joins TRBV7-9 to TRBJ1-1; the D is unclear. V lost 1 base to trimming and J lost 0 bases, with 3 bases between them. This CDR3 comprises 13 residues. The germline V gene has CDR1 SEHNR and CDR2 FQNEAQ (reference sequence).

The gene calls are TRBV10-2 and TRBJ1-5, with D tentatively TRBD1 (6 bases). The CDR3 has 15 residues. Germline V lookup: CDR1 WSHSY, CDR2 SAAADI. Deletions cut 1 base from V and 7 bases from J, with 14 bases between. The CDR3 protein is CASSEWGQPDQPQHF. CDR3 DNA sequence: TGCGCCAGCAGTGAGTGGGGACAACCGGACCAGCCCCAGCATTTT.